The 27 T cell receptor beta chains in this list originate from one sample, sequenced in a study of neurological immune-mediated disorders (dated by TCRdb to between 2017 and 2020). Receptor amplification or capture employed 5' RACE. TCRdb records Illumina HiSeq 2500 as the sequencer. Clones were called with MiXCR by TCRdb after fastp trimmed the public reads at Q25, and only in-frame beta chains were retained. Records with the same CDR3 protein are collapsed into one entry carrying the most frequent genes and DNA. The sample yields some 19,000 distinct CDR3 sequences; 17% were counted once. Around 7% of the sample belongs to the ten largest clones. Specimen: CD8+ T cells from blood. The receptors shown here come from a woman aged 18-29 years with multiple sclerosis.

The table lists this clonotype with many counts. The V and J genes are TRBV28 and TRBJ2-5; D possibly corresponds to TRBD1 (6 bases). From germline, CDR1 is MDHEN and CDR2 SYDVKM. The CDR3 is 15 amino acids. With 2 bases removed from V and 5 bases from J, the gap between germline ends came to 15 bases. The CDR3 loop reads CASSLPTGRGETQYF. In DNA form, the CDR3 reads TGTGCCAGCAGTTTACCTACAGGGCGAGGCGAGACCCAGTACTTC. The whole variable domain, filled in from reference TRBV28 and TRBJ2-5, reads DVKVTQSSRYLVKRTGEKVFLECVQDMDHENMFWYRQDPGLGLRLIYFSYDVKMKEKGDIPEGYSVSREKKERFSLILESASTNQTSMYLCASSLPTGRGETQYFGPGTRLLVL.

In its sample, this clonotype was seen many times. V gene TRBV4-1 combines with J gene TRBJ1-2; a weak D match, TRBD1 (5 bases). V dropped 1 base and J dropped 8 bases, with 14 bases sitting between them. Per the germline V gene, CDR1 is MGHRA and CDR2 is YSYEKL. There are 14 residues in the CDR3. The CDR3 is CASSQVGGAWGYTF. For the CDR3, the DNA is TGCGCCAGCAGCCAAGTCGGAGGGGCGTGGGGCTACACCTTC.

V and J are TRBV20-1 and TRBJ1-1, with D hard to call. Germline V lookup: CDR1 DFQATT, CDR2 SNEGSKA (reference sequence). Trimming took off 5 bases at V and 1 base at J, with 8 bases between the two ends. This CDR3 region has 12 residues. DNA of the CDR3: TGCAGTGCTTTCGACAAGAACACTGAAGCTTTCTTT. It encodes CSAFDKNTEAFF.

There are many counts of this clonotype. The chain joins TRBV12-3 or TRBV12-4 to TRBJ2-4; D is perhaps TRBD1 (6 bases). V gave up 6 bases and J gave up 6 bases, with 15 bases separating them. The CDR3 runs 14 residues. CDR3 bases: TGTGCCAGCAGCCCCGAGGGGGTGATAAACATTCAGTACTTC. Translating it yields CASSPEGVINIQYF.

This clonotype was detected many times. This chain links TRBV7-6 with TRBJ1-4; TRBD1 matches at 10 bases. Germline CDR1 and CDR2: SGHVS and FNYEAQ. The CDR3 extends over 17 amino acids. With V trimmed by 1 base and J by 5 bases, 7 bases remained unmatched. The DNA of the CDR3 is TGTGCCAGCAGCTTAGTCCTCCCGGGACAGGGGAATGAAAAACTGTTTTTT. It translates to CASSLVLPGQGNEKLFF.

This clonotype was detected ten times or more. V is TRBV4-1 and J is TRBJ2-3; 10 positions agree with TRBD2. Per the germline V gene, CDR1 is MGHRA and CDR2 is YSYEKL. The CDR3 runs 15 residues. V lost 0 bases and J lost 7; bases outside the gene matches: 4. This CDR3 is CASSQDTSGANTQYF. The CDR3 DNA reads as TGCGCCAGCAGCCAAGATACTAGCGGGGCGAATACGCAGTATTTT.

The sample holds many counts of this clonotype. The V and J genes are TRBV4-3 and TRBJ1-5; the D is unclear. In germline, CDR1 is LGHNA, CDR2 YSLEER. The CDR3 consists of 15 residues. V lost 0 bases and J lost 7, with 13 bases in between. The DNA for the CDR3 is TGCGCCAGCAGCCAAGATTGGGTCGTAGGACAGCCCCAGCATTTT. Its translation: CASSQDWVVGQPQHF.

This clonotype was detected ten times or more. The J gene is TRBJ2-6, the V gene TRBV24-1, with D uncertain. Germline values: CDR1 KGHDR, CDR2 SFDVKD. Trimming removed 9 bases from V and 2 bases from J, with 7 bases in between. This CDR3 has 13 amino acids. The CDR3 DNA is TGTGCCACCGGAGAGACTGGGGCCAACGTCCTGACTTTC. Translating it yields CATGETGANVLTF.

This clonotype was seen at least ten times. The chain combines TRBV29-1 with TRBJ2-5; a possible D gene is TRBD1 (5 bases). This CDR3 region has 16 residues. V was clipped by 3 bases and J by 7 bases, with 24 bases between them. Germline CDR1 and CDR2: SQVTM and ANQGSEA. As DNA, the CDR3 is TGCAGCGTTGATGAGGATAAGGGGTCGGAGTATGGGACCCAGTACTTC. Its translation: CSVDEDKGSEYGTQYF.

V is TRBV18 and J is TRBJ1-1, with D uncertain. V was pared by 4 bases and J by 4 bases, with 7 bases between. CDR1 and CDR2 (germline): KGHSH, LQKENI. The CDR3 spans 12 residues. The CDR3 nucleotides are TGTGCCAGCTCACTGGATGTCACTGAAGCTTTCTTT. As protein: CASSLDVTEAFF.

In its sample, this clonotype ranks as medium-sized. The chain joins TRBV24-1 to TRBJ2-2; D assignment may be TRBD1 or TRBD2 (5 bases each). Trimming removed 7 bases at V and 3 bases at J, with 11 bases between. The germline gives CDR1 KGHDR, CDR2 SFDVKD. This CDR3 has 14 residues. CDR3 DNA: TGTGCCACCAGAGGACACGGGGACACCGGGGAGCTGTTTTTT. Translated, it gives CATRGHGDTGELFF.

This clonotype was seen many times. The chain joins TRBV20-1 to TRBJ2-4, with a tentative D call TRBD2 (6 bases). Trimming left V 3 bases short and J 8 bases short, with 17 bases between. Germline lookup yields CDR1 DFQATT and CDR2 SNEGSKA (reference sequence). This CDR3 is 14 amino acids long. CDR3 DNA: TGCAGTGCTAGGGATCTAGCGCCCCACGACATTCAGTACTTC. It translates to CSARDLAPHDIQYF.

The gene calls are TRBV20-1 and TRBJ2-5; a weak D match, TRBD2 (6 bases). V shed 3 bases and J shed 5 bases, with 19 bases lying between them. Germline lookup yields CDR1 DFQATT and CDR2 SNEGSKA (reference sequence). The CDR3 covers 15 residues. The CDR3 here is CSASRTSGDGETQYF. CDR3 bases: TGCAGTGCTAGTAGGACATCGGGGGACGGGGAGACCCAGTACTTC.

This clonotype was seen ten or more times. The chain links TRBV6-5 to TRBJ1-5; D possibly corresponds to TRBD1 (5 bases). V gave up 0 bases and J gave up 5 bases, with 8 bases separating them. The CDR3 spans 14 residues. In germline, CDR1 is MNHEY, CDR2 SVGAGI. CDR3 nucleotide sequence: TGTGCCAGCAGTTACTCTCGAGGGGATCAGCCCCAGCATTTT. Translated: CASSYSRGDQPQHF.

This clonotype was observed at least ten times. The chain links TRBV6-6 to TRBJ1-2; the D is unclear. The CDR3 length is 16 residues. V lost 2 bases and J 4 bases, leaving 17 bases between the germline ends. From germline, CDR1 is MNHNY and CDR2 SVGAGI (reference sequence). DNA for the CDR3: TGTGCCAGCAGTTACCGAATCTTGGAAGACCCCTATGGCTACACCTTC. Its translation is CASSYRILEDPYGYTF.

This clonotype is labeled as medium-sized (0.01 to 0.1%). The gene calls are TRBV5-1 and TRBJ1-6; D remains unclear. The CDR3 covers 12 residues. Deletions cut 0 bases from V and 9 bases from J, with 4 bases between. Germline V gene sequence: CDR1 SGHRS, CDR2 YFSETQ. CDR3 bases: TGCGCCAGCAGCTTGGGAAGTTCACCCCTCCACTTT. It codes for CASSLGSSPLHF. Supplemented by reference TRBV5-1 and TRBJ1-6, the full variable domain reads KAGVTQTPRYLIKTRGQQVTLSCSPISGHRSVSWYQQTPGQGLQFLFEYFSETQRNKGNFPGRFSGRQFSNSRSEMNVSTLELGDSALYLCASSLGSSPLHFGNGTRLTVT.

This clonotype was counted ten times or more. The rearrangement joins TRBV5-6 to TRBJ2-5; 7 bases agree with TRBD1. V lost 4 bases and J lost 2; bases outside the gene matches: 5. Germline V lookup: CDR1 SGHDT, CDR2 YYEEEE. CDR3 length: 14 residues. CDR3 sequence reads: CASSRSGGQETQYF. DNA for the CDR3: TGTGCCAGCAGCCGATCAGGGGGTCAAGAGACCCAGTACTTC.

This clonotype appeared many times. The chain joins TRBV14 to TRBJ1-2; TRBD1 aligns across 7 bases. V lost 4 bases, J lost 3 bases, and 2 bases stayed unmatched. The CDR3 is made up of 13 amino acids. Looked up from germline, CDR1 is SGHDN and CDR2 is FVKESK. The CDR3 sequence: CASSPRGYYGYTF. The CDR3 nucleotides are TGTGCCAGCAGCCCCAGGGGGTACTATGGCTACACCTTC.

This clonotype is classed as medium-sized. The V gene is TRBV20-1, the J gene TRBJ2-1; 10 bases agree with TRBD1. Germline assignment: CDR1 DFQATT and CDR2 SNEGSKA (reference sequence). This CDR3 contains 15 residues. J lost 4 bases, V lost 3 bases, and 6 bases had no gene match. In DNA form, the CDR3 reads TGCAGTGCTAGTCTAGGGACAGGGGATTACAATGAGCAGTTCTTC. Translation gives CSASLGTGDYNEQFF.

This clonotype was seen repeatedly, ten times or more. The chain uses TRBV5-1 and TRBJ2-1; D ambiguous. V lost 0 bases and J 6 bases, leaving 10 bases between the germline ends. This CDR3 is 14 amino acids long. Looked up from germline, CDR1 is SGHRS and CDR2 is YFSETQ. The CDR3, as DNA: TGCGCCAGCAGCTTGGCTCCCCTCGGCAATGAGCAGTTCTTC. Protein product: CASSLAPLGNEQFF.

The sample holds many counts of this clonotype. The V gene is TRBV9, the J gene TRBJ2-2; the D is unclear. This CDR3 comprises 14 residues. Germline-derived CDR1 and CDR2 are SGDLS and YYNGEE. V was shortened by 4 bases and J by 3 bases, with 10 bases between the two germline ends. CDR3 amino acids: CASSPPEDTGELFF. The CDR3 coding sequence is TGTGCCAGCAGCCCTCCCGAGGACACCGGGGAGCTGTTTTTT.

The genes are TRBV28 and TRBJ2-1; possibly TRBD2 for D (6 bases). Germline CDR1 MDHEN, CDR2 SYDVKM. Trimming took 3 bases from V and 8 from J, leaving 17 bases between them. CDR3 length: 15 residues. The CDR3 reads CASSLAGTPYHEQFF. CDR3 nucleotide sequence: TGTGCCAGCAGTTTGGCCGGGACTCCATACCATGAGCAGTTCTTC.

This clonotype was found many times. The chain is built from TRBV9 and TRBJ2-2; 10 bases fit TRBD2. The CDR3 length is 15 residues. Germline lookup yields CDR1 SGDLS and CDR2 YYNGEE. The V segment lost 7 bases and the J segment 6 bases; nucleotides outside the gene matches: 9. CDR3 nucleotide sequence: TGTGCCAGCTCAGCGAGCGGGGGGGCTGCCGGGGAGCTGTTTTTT. This codes for CASSASGGAAGELFF.

This clonotype came up many times. The chain couples TRBV14 to TRBJ2-5; TRBD1 is a possible D gene (6 bases). There are 16 residues in the CDR3. Per germline, CDR1 SGHDN and CDR2 FVKESK. Trimming cost V 4 bases and J 0 bases, with 15 bases left between them. The CDR3: CASSPPGHKYQETQYF. CDR3 DNA: TGTGCCAGCAGCCCTCCGGGACATAAGTACCAAGAGACCCAGTACTTC.

This clonotype has at least ten counts. The chain combines TRBV5-1 with TRBJ2-1, with D maybe TRBD2 (5 bases). Germline lookup yields CDR1 SGHRS and CDR2 YFSETQ. V lost 1 base to trimming and J lost 1 base, with 9 bases between them. The CDR3 is 15 amino acids. The chain's CDR3 is CASSLNSGSYNEQFF. The CDR3 DNA follows: TGCGCCAGCAGCTTGAACTCGGGATCCTACAATGAGCAGTTCTTC.

This clonotype was counted at least ten times. The chain combines TRBV12-3 or TRBV12-4 with TRBJ2-7; D uncertain. This CDR3 is built from 12 residues. Trimming removed 2 bases at V and 6 bases at J, with 8 bases between. DNA for the CDR3: TGTGCCAGCAGTTTAAGGATTAGCGAGCAGTACGTC. It yields the protein CASSLRISEQYV.

This clonotype is labeled as medium-sized. V is TRBV20-1 and J is TRBJ2-1; D is possibly TRBD2 (6 bases). The V end was cut by 3 bases, the J end by 3 bases, with 6 bases between. CDR1 is DFQATT and CDR2 is SNEGSKA in the germline V gene (reference sequence). The CDR3 has 12 residues. In DNA form, the CDR3 reads TGCAGTGCTAGGGACTACTACAATGAGCAGTTCTTC. Its protein is CSARDYYNEQFF.